This T cell receptor beta chain is from a study of shared clonotypes between healthy human individuals. As for the study in general: Per donor, three plates held CD4 naive cells, three held CD4 memory, two held CD8 naive and one held CD8 memory.

It was across several immunoSEQ plates that each subset's genomic DNA was evenly split. Clones were sequenced by immunoSEQ multiplex PCR, and TCRdb holds only the in-frame ones, with some missing. This repertoire shows roughly 2.5 million clones, more than 80% found once; its top ten account for roughly 0.13%. The CDR3 consists of 15 residues. Trimming removed 0 bases at V and 2 bases at J, with 11 bases between. Germline V CDR1 and CDR2: SGDLS, YYNGEE. The source material was naive CD4+ T cells sorted from blood. The subset here: CD45RA+ positively selected. The receptor was derived from a man between 18 and 29 years old in good health. The rearrangement joins TRBV9 to TRBJ1-2; D is possibly TRBD1 (5 bases). This chain's CDR3 is CASSVVTGFNYGYTF. The CDR3 DNA follows: TGTGCCAGCAGCGTAGTTACAGGCTTCAACTATGGCTACACCTTC.